The 30 T cell receptor beta chains in this list originate from one sample, sequenced in a study of CD4 and CD8 cells across lung adenocarcinoma regions (dated by TCRdb to 2017 to 2018). The library was generated by PCR. The listed sequencing device is HiSeq X Ten. Using fastp at Q25 and MiXCR, TCRdb reprocessed the public reads and kept productive beta chains. Rows with one shared CDR3 protein collapse into an entry with the most common genes and DNA. Counted in this sample were roughly 6,000 distinct CDR3 sequences; over 40% of them appeared once. Roughly 87% of the sample is taken by the ten largest. The sequencing input was CD8+ T cells from the margin of a lung tumor. In the paper's terms, the cell subset or site label means: tumor margin region. The receptors were sampled from a male donor with lung adenocarcinoma. The CD4 and CD8 labels of this study may be unreliable.

This chain uses TRBV6-1 with TRBJ2-1; D perhaps matches TRBD2 (5 bases). Gene TRBJ2-5 matches the end of the DNA better, so the J call may be wrong. The CDR3 loop spans 16 amino acids. Looked up from germline, CDR1 is MNHNS and CDR2 is SASEGT. As DNA, the CDR3 is TGTGCCAGCGGGGAGTGGTCTTTGTCCGGCGAAGAGACCCAGTACTTC. Translation gives CASGEWSLSGEETQYF.

This rearrangement joins TRBV6-1 to TRBJ2-2; D might be TRBD2 (7 bases). The V gene's germline CDR1 is MNHNS and CDR2 SASEGT. The length of the CDR3 is 14 residues. The germline V and J ends were trimmed by 6 bases and 1 base, with 9 bases remaining between them. The CDR3 reads CASRGGQNTGELFF. The CDR3 coding sequence is TGTGCCAGCAGGGGGGGGCAGAACACCGGGGAGCTGTTTTTT.

The sample holds many counts of this clonotype. This chain uses TRBV25-1 with TRBJ2-4; possibly TRBD2 for D (5 bases). V was pared by 7 bases and J by 8 bases, with 15 bases between. CDR1 and CDR2 from the germline V gene are MGHDK and SYGVNS. The CDR3 extends over 13 amino acids. For the CDR3, the DNA is TGTGCCAGCACCCAGCGGACGCAGGACATTCAGTACTTC. This gives the protein CASTQRTQDIQYF.

The chain joins TRBV7-3 to TRBJ2-2; D not certain. Per the germline V gene, CDR1 is SGHTA and CDR2 is FQGTGA. This CDR3 contains 14 residues. V shed 4 bases and J shed 0 bases, with 6 bases lying between them. The CDR3 coding sequence is TGTGCCAGCAGCTGGACGGCGAACACCGGGGAGCTGTTTTTT. It yields the protein CASSWTANTGELFF.

The V and J genes are TRBV7-2 and TRBJ2-1; no reliable D call. Germline values: CDR1 SGHTA, CDR2 FQGNSA. Trimming took 0 bases from V and 8 from J, leaving 11 bases between them. The CDR3 is 14 amino acids. CDR3 in amino acids: CASSLALLSYEQFF. The CDR3 region has the DNA TGTGCCAGCAGCTTAGCGCTGCTTAGTTATGAGCAGTTCTTC.

This chain connects TRBV6-1 to TRBJ2-2; TRBD2 agrees at 8 bases. The germline V gene encodes CDR1 MNHNS and CDR2 SASEGT. This CDR3 is built from 19 residues. V was clipped by 4 bases and J by 8 bases; unmatched bases: 21. As DNA, the CDR3 is TGTGCCAGCAGTGGGGGGCCTTCCACGGGGGGGGGGGGGGGGGGGGAGCTGTTTTTT. It translates to CASSGGPSTGGGGGGELFF.

This rearrangement joins TRBV6-2 or TRBV6-3 to TRBJ2-3; TRBD1 or TRBD2 may be the D gene (6 bases each). Germline V gene data show CDR1 as MNHEY and CDR2 as SVGEGT. V was shortened by 2 bases and J by 3 bases, with 12 bases between the two germline ends. The CDR3 consists of 15 residues. CDR3 in amino acids: CASSYGGRRTDTQYF. As DNA, the CDR3 is TGTGCCAGCAGTTACGGGGGGCGCAGGACAGATACGCAGTATTTT.

This clonotype was recorded many times. V is TRBV6-1 and J is TRBJ2-1; 14 bases agree with TRBD2. Trimming cost V 7 bases and J 4 bases; bases outside gene matches: 6. Germline V CDR1 and CDR2: MNHNS, SASEGT. CDR3 size: 16 residues. The CDR3, as DNA: TGTGCCAGCACAGAGACTAGCGGGAGGGGTTACAATGAGCAGTTCTTC. Amino acid sequence: CASTETSGRGYNEQFF.

Of note for this clonotype: This may be a read error, as it is one base from a much larger clone. The V call is TRBV12-3 or TRBV12-4, the J call TRBJ2-6; D gene uncertain. The CDR3 consists of 15 residues. Trimming took 7 bases from V and 3 from J, leaving 13 bases between them. The CDR3 DNA reads as TGTGCCAGCACCCTTCACGTACGTGGGGCCAACGTCCTGACTTTC. Translating it yields CASTLHVRGANVLTF.

The chain combines TRBV27 with TRBJ2-1, with 11 bases matching TRBD2. Germline-derived CDR1 and CDR2 are MNHEY and SMNVEV (reference sequence). The CDR3 is made up of 18 amino acids. Trimming removed 4 bases from V and 5 bases from J; junction bases left unmatched: 13. As DNA, the CDR3 is TGTGCCAGCAGTTCGATACTGACTAGCGGGGTGAGAAACAATGAGCAGTTCTTC. This encodes CASSSILTSGVRNNEQFF.

The chain employs TRBV7-8 and TRBJ2-1; TRBD2 matches 9 bases. V shed 5 bases, J shed 4 bases, and the junction held 9 bases outside the gene matches. In germline, CDR1 is SGHVS, CDR2 FQNEAQ. This CDR3 is built from 16 residues. The CDR3 DNA is TGTGCCAGCAGCAGATTACTAGCGGGTCAATACAATGAGCAGTTCTTC. Translation: CASSRLLAGQYNEQFF.

The chain uses TRBV5-4 and TRBJ2-5; 8 nucleotides match TRBD1. The V gene end was trimmed by 7 bases and the J gene end by 7 bases; junction bases not matched to a gene: 15. Germline V gene lookup returns CDR1 SGHNT and CDR2 YYREEE (reference sequence). The CDR3 contains 15 residues. CDR3 DNA: TGTGCCAGCTCCCCCTGGGACAGGAGAGAGGGGACCCAGTACTTC. Its protein product is CASSPWDRREGTQYF.

The chain joins TRBV7-2 to TRBJ2-4; D possibly corresponds to TRBD2 (6 bases). With the DNA end fitting TRBJ2-5 better, the J assignment may be wrong. Germline-derived CDR1 and CDR2 are SGHTA and FQGNSA. This CDR3 comprises 13 residues. CDR3 region: CASSTTSGETQYF. CDR3 in DNA: TGTGCCAGCAGCACGACTAGTGGCGAGACCCAGTACTTC.

The J gene is TRBJ2-1, the V gene TRBV12-3 or TRBV12-4, with 8 bases lining up with TRBD2. With 1 base clipped from V and 6 bases from J, the junction kept 5 bases outside the gene matches. The CDR3 is made up of 15 amino acids. This CDR3 reads CASSLVTGRVNEQFF. The CDR3, as DNA: TGTGCCAGCAGTTTAGTTACCGGGAGGGTCAATGAGCAGTTCTTC.

The rearrangement uses TRBV24-1 and TRBJ2-4; unclear D gene. The V gene lost 4 bases and the J gene lost 6 bases, with 6 bases spanning the gap. The CDR3 covers 12 residues. Germline V gene sequence: CDR1 KGHDR, CDR2 SFDVKD. CDR3 region: CATSEGGNIQYF. The CDR3 nucleotides are TGTGCCACCAGTGAGGGCGGAAACATTCAGTACTTC.

This clonotype occurred a few times. The V gene is TRBV9, the J gene TRBJ2-3; TRBD2 aligns across 11 bases. The CDR3 is 15 residues long. Germline CDR1 and CDR2: SGDLS and YYNGEE. After removal of 4 bases from V and 1 base from J, the junction contained 2 bases not matched to a gene. The CDR3 loop reads CASSSGLAGTDTQYF. The CDR3 nucleotides are TGTGCCAGCAGCTCGGGACTAGCGGGCACAGATACGCAGTATTTT.

A remark on this clonotype: This may arise from a read error, as a much more abundant clone is one base away. The chain links TRBV9 to TRBJ2-4; 13 bases line up with TRBD2. CDR1 and CDR2 from the germline V gene are SGDLS and YYNGEE. The CDR3 spans 14 residues. Trimming cost V 3 bases and J 13 bases; bases outside gene matches: 7. The CDR3 coding sequence is TGTGCCAGCAGCGAAACTAGCGGGAGGGCACAGCAGTACTTC. Its translation: CASSETSGRAQQYF.

The chain couples TRBV5-1 to TRBJ2-2; D is ambiguous. V gave up 6 bases and J gave up 0 bases, with 12 bases separating them. The V gene's germline CDR1 is SGHRS and CDR2 YFSETQ. CDR3 length: 15 amino acids. CDR3 region: CASTRTVANTGELFF. The DNA for the CDR3 is TGCGCCAGCACTCGGACGGTCGCGAACACCGGGGAGCTGTTTTTT.

Note on this clonotype: The conserved phenylalanine or tryptophan is not found at the CDR3 terminus, so this likely reflects a read error. No DNA is shown, since the ends of the CDR3 on it are uncertain; the CDR3 is the one TCRdb lists. The chain is built from TRBV6-5 and TRBJ2-3; TRBD1 is the table's D call and was not checked against the DNA. The CDR3 length equals 15 residues, ends included. CDR1 and CDR2 (germline): MNHEY, SVGAGI. CDR3 loop: CASSYSAGGADTPYS.

The V and J genes are TRBV6-5 and TRBJ1-2; 7 bases agree with TRBD1. Germline CDR1 MNHEY, CDR2 SVGAGI. V shed 2 bases, J shed 4 bases, and the junction held 4 bases outside the gene matches. The CDR3 has 14 residues. The CDR3 loop is CASSYDRAPYGYTF. For the CDR3, the DNA is TGTGCCAGCAGTTACGACAGGGCTCCCTATGGCTACACCTTC.

This clonotype has ten or more counts. The genes are TRBV6-2 or TRBV6-3 and TRBJ2-3, with 11 nucleotides matching TRBD2. This CDR3 is 15 amino acids long. Germline V gives CDR1 MNHEY, CDR2 SVGEGT. Unmatched junction bases numbered 10, after V lost 8 bases and J lost 6 bases. CDR3 region: CASALSGGEGDTQYF. The CDR3 DNA sequence: TGTGCCAGCGCCCTTAGCGGGGGGGAGGGCGATACGCAGTATTTT.

This clonotype is medium-sized by share. The CDR3 region is CASSYRTGRTDTQYF. CDR3 nucleotide sequence: TGTGCCAGCAGTTATAGGACAGGGAGGACAGATACGCAGTATTTT. This chain joins TRBV6-5 and TRBJ2-3; 8 bases match TRBD1. This CDR3 has 15 amino acids. Germline CDR1 MNHEY, CDR2 SVGAGI. The V gene end was trimmed by 3 bases and the J gene end by 3 bases; junction bases not matched to a gene: 5.

This clonotype occurred many times. The V gene is TRBV10-3, the J gene TRBJ2-7, with 7 bases fitting TRBD2. Losses at the gene ends were 4 bases for V and 2 bases for J; bases not matched to a gene: 8. Germline CDR1 ENHRY, CDR2 SYGVKD. This CDR3 is built from 15 residues. In nucleotides, the CDR3 is TGTGCCATCAGTGGGGGTGGCGGGGGAACCTACGAGCAGTACTTC. Encoded protein: CAISGGGGGTYEQYF.

This clonotype was recorded once. The rearrangement joins TRBV11-2 to TRBJ2-5, with D perhaps given as TRBD1 or TRBD2 (6 bases each). The germline V gene encodes CDR1 SGHAT and CDR2 FQNNGV. The CDR3 is 15 amino acids. V lost 11 bases to trimming and J lost 11 bases, with 30 bases between them. The CDR3 here is CAGGPGGSARDTQYF. CDR3 nucleotide sequence: TGTGCCGGGGGCCCCGGGGGCAGTGCCCGAGATACGCAGTACTTC. Using reference TRBV11-2 and TRBJ2-5 for the parts outside the CDR3, the full variable domain is EAGVAQSPRYKIIEKRQSVAFWCNPISGHATLYWYQQILGQGPKLLIQFQNNGVVDDSQLPKDRFSAERLKGVDSTLKIQPAKLEDSAVYLCAGGPGGSARDTQYFGPGTRLLVL.

The rearrangement joins TRBV27 to TRBJ2-5; 9 bases are a match to TRBD1. CDR1 MNHEY and CDR2 SMNVEV come from the germline V gene (reference sequence). The CDR3 has 15 residues. J gave up 2 bases and V 3 bases, and 4 bases lay outside the gene matches. The CDR3 nucleotides read TGTGCCAGCAGTTTGGGACAGGGCTCACAAGAGACCCAGTACTTC. Translation gives CASSLGQGSQETQYF.

Remarks on this clonotype: The junction departs from germline at one end; a sequencing error may be responsible. The DNA for the CDR3 is TGCGGCCGCGTCCCGGGGCGGAAAGCCAAAAACATGCAGTACTTC. Protein product: CGRVPGRKAKNMQYF. V and J are TRBV10-1 and TRBJ2-4; D is possibly TRBD1 or TRBD2 (5 bases each). Germline CDR1 and CDR2: WNHNN and SYGVQD (reference sequence). This CDR3 is built from 15 residues.

This clonotype was observed at least ten times. The gene calls are TRBV6-1 and TRBJ2-3; 7 bases fit TRBD2. This CDR3 spans 16 amino acids. Per germline, CDR1 MNHNS and CDR2 SASEGT. The V gene end was trimmed by 7 bases and the J gene end by 0 bases; junction bases not matched to a gene: 10. The CDR3 region is CASTPGLNPSTDTQYF. CDR3 DNA: TGTGCCAGCACCCCGGGACTAAATCCTAGCACAGATACGCAGTATTTT.

The gene calls are TRBV7-2 and TRBJ2-2, with no clear D. V was cut by 4 bases and J by 6 bases, with 6 bases left in between. The germline gives CDR1 SGHTA, CDR2 FQGNSA. This CDR3 spans 12 amino acids. The CDR3 DNA is TGTGCCAGCAGCTCCCAATCCGGGGAGCTGTTTTTT. Protein sequence: CASSSQSGELFF.

Many counts were recorded for this clonotype. The chain carries TRBV11-2 and TRBJ2-5; weak D call: TRBD1 (5 bases). The V gene lost 8 bases and the J gene lost 0 bases, with 7 bases spanning the gap. The CDR3 has 12 residues. Germline CDR1 is SGHAT and CDR2 is FQNNGV. CDR3 bases: TGTGCCAGCGGCAGGGACCAAGAGACCCAGTACTTC. This gives the protein CASGRDQETQYF.

The chain combines TRBV24-1 with TRBJ2-3; 12 bases agree with TRBD2. CDR3 length: 19 residues. CDR1 and CDR2 (germline): KGHDR, SFDVKD. The V segment lost 0 bases and the J segment 3 bases; nucleotides outside the gene matches: 9. CDR3 sequence reads: CATSDLPTTSGGITDTQYF. The CDR3 DNA sequence: TGTGCCACCAGTGATTTGCCCACGACTAGCGGGGGAATTACAGATACGCAGTATTTT.